One sample yielded the 3 T cell receptor delta chains listed below, sequenced in a study of γδ T cells in repeated Plasmodium falciparum infection. TCRdb called clones anew from the multiplex PCR reads with CATT. This table holds about 57,000 delta-chain clones, around 1.8% found once. Vgamma9/Vdelta2+ and Vdelta2-negative gammadelta T cells were flow-sorted from PBMC for bulk sequencing. Sequencing was carried out using gamma-delta T cells from blood. The receptors derive from a pool of human donors (malaria-infected and uninfected, not separated).

This clone has only a few counts. TCRdb's protein for this DNA is that of a much larger clone and differs from the translation at residue 24, likely a read error; the protein shown is the DNA translation. V usage is TRDV1 and J usage is TRDJ1, with 9 positions matching TRDD3. CDR3 length: 27 residues. The germline V gene has CDR1 TSWWSYY and CDR2 QGS. The DNA of the CDR3 is TGTGCTCTTGGGGAATATATAATTATTCCTTCCTTCTGTACTGGGGGACCTAAGGGACTGTACACCGATAGACTCATCTTT. Translating it yields CALGEYIIIPSFCTGGPKGLYTDRLIF.

To note about this clone: A far larger clone is just one base off, so this is likely a read error. The same CDR3 can be traced to other DNA sequences in this sample. The chain joins TRDV1 to TRDJ1; TRDD3 aligns across 13 bases. TCRdb records no J gene; here it was assigned by comparing the DNA to germline. Per germline, CDR1 TSWWSYY and CDR2 QGS. The CDR3 loop spans 24 amino acids. V gave up 5 bases and J gave up 5 bases; unmatched junction bases: 32. CDR3 amino acids: CALGPTTFGRTGGYASLGGDKLIF. Written as DNA, the CDR3 is TGTGCTCTTGGGCCTACGACCTTCGGTCGTACTGGGGGATACGCGTCTCTGGGTGGGGATAAACTCATCTTT.

Details on this clone: Translating this DNA gives a protein that differs at residue 14 from the TCRdb one, which belongs to a much larger clone; a read error is likely, and the protein shown is this translation. The chain carries TRDV3 and TRDJ1, with D perhaps matching TRDD3 (6 bases). The CDR3 contains 22 residues. V shed 2 bases and J shed 2 bases, with 39 bases lying between them. Germline V CDR1 and CDR2: TVYSNPD, GDNSRS (reference sequence). The CDR3 protein is CAFREGRFSPFWGLGRTDKLIF. In nucleotides, the CDR3 is TGTGCCTTTCGTGAAGGGCGCTTCTCCCCTTTCTGGGGTCTAGGGAGAACCGATAAACTCATCTTT.